This T cell receptor beta chain was recorded in a study of blood T cell repertoires in COVID-19. Assay used: immunoSEQ multiplex PCR; TCRdb lists only in-frame clones, some missing. The sample contains about 180,000 clones, about 80% of which appear only once. Participants' own reports of clinical history determined their cohort assignment. This CDR3 spans 14 amino acids. CDR1 is SGHRS and CDR2 is YFSETQ in the germline V gene. Between the trimmed V and J ends, which lost 2 bases and 0 bases, there was a span of 8 bases. Sample: PBMCs or T cells enriched from blood (not recorded which). The receptor was derived from a man between 60 and 75 years old who had been exposed to COVID-19. V and J are TRBV5-1 and TRBJ1-2, with D hard to call. The CDR3 protein is CASSLPGTNYGYTF. The DNA for the CDR3 is TGCGCCAGCAGCTTACCGGGAACTAACTATGGCTACACCTTC.